A single sample gave rise to the 15 T cell receptor beta chains below, sequenced in a study of a mutant IDH1 vaccine in newly diagnosed glioma. Their antigens are not known. Time point given: week 11, during vaccination. Doses comprised 300 ug of mutant IDH1 20-mer peptide each, plus topical imiquimod. Measured with immunoSEQ multiplex PCR; TCRdb has only the in-frame clones, and not every one. Of fewer than 45,000 clones in the sample, roughly 84% are singletons; the top ten hold 2% to 2.5%. The sample consisted of PBMCs, taken from a glioma patient whose treatment included an IDH1 peptide vaccine. These receptor sequences come from a middle-aged man with glioma.

The chain employs TRBV5-6 and TRBJ2-2, with TRBD2 identical over 8 bases. From germline, CDR1 is SGHDT and CDR2 YYEEEE. Trimming at V came to 2 bases and at J to 6 bases, leaving 9 bases not matched to a gene. This CDR3 comprises 16 residues. The CDR3 DNA reads as TGTGCCAGCAGCTTCTTCAGCGGGAGTACAGCCGGGGAGCTGTTTTTT. The encoded protein is CASSFFSGSTAGELFF.

This chain uses TRBV7-9 with TRBJ2-7; 7 positions match TRBD2. There are 17 residues in the CDR3. Per germline, CDR1 SEHNR and CDR2 FQNEAQ (reference sequence). The V and J ends lost 1 base and 4 bases, in that order; junction bases with no gene match: 13. The CDR3 here is CASSLGEGGRELYEQYF. Here the CDR3 DNA reads TGTGCCAGCAGCTTAGGGGAGGGTGGACGGGAGCTTTACGAGCAGTACTTC.

Only one count was recorded for this clone. The chain carries TRBV5-1 and TRBJ2-1, with 7 nucleotides matching TRBD2. Germline values: CDR1 SGHRS, CDR2 YFSETQ. Unmatched junction bases numbered 7, after V lost 0 bases and J lost 4 bases. The CDR3 extends over 16 amino acids. As DNA, the CDR3 is TGCGCCAGCAGCTTGGCGGGGGGAGGGTCTTACAATGAGCAGTTCTTC. Translated: CASSLAGGGSYNEQFF.

The CDR3 spells CASSDSGGYNQPQHF. The CDR3 DNA is TGTGCCAGCAGTGACTCAGGGGGCTACAATCAGCCCCAGCATTTT. The J gene is TRBJ1-5, the V gene TRBV2; 8 positions agree with TRBD1. Germline V gene sequence: CDR1 SNHLY, CDR2 FYNNEI. The CDR3 consists of 15 residues. J lost 3 bases, V lost 3 bases, and 4 bases had no gene match.

V and J are TRBV7-8 and TRBJ2-3, with a possible D match to TRBD2 (5 bases). CDR1 and CDR2 (germline): SGHVS, FQNEAQ. V lost 5 bases and J lost 7, with 7 bases in between. The CDR3 consists of 11 residues. CDR3 residues: CASSLGNTQYF. The CDR3 coding sequence is TGTGCCAGCAGCCTCGGGAATACGCAGTATTTT.

The chain joins TRBV4-1 to TRBJ2-5; maybe TRBD1 (6 bases). This CDR3 has 12 amino acids. V was pared by 2 bases and J by 5 bases, with 6 bases between. Germline V gene sequence: CDR1 MGHRA, CDR2 YSYEKL. CDR3 protein: CASSQRGETQYF. In DNA form, the CDR3 reads TGCGCCAGCAGCCAAAGGGGGGAGACCCAGTACTTC.

The rearrangement links TRBV25-1 to TRBJ2-7, with TRBD1 matching over 10 bases. V lost 3 bases, J lost 3 bases, and 2 bases stayed unmatched. CDR1 is MGHDK, CDR2 SYGVNS, per germline. The CDR3 runs to 14 residues. This CDR3 reads CASSDWTGGYEQYF. CDR3 nucleotides: TGTGCCAGCAGTGATTGGACAGGGGGCTACGAGCAGTACTTC.

This chain links TRBV19 with TRBJ1-5; no clear D. Germline loops: CDR1 LNHDA, CDR2 SQIVND (reference sequence). The V and J ends lost 3 bases and 4 bases respectively, with 10 bases between them. The CDR3 contains 14 residues. The CDR3 coding sequence is TGTGCCAGTAGTATTTTCCCGACAAATCAGCCCCAGCATTTT. Translating it yields CASSIFPTNQPQHF.

V gene TRBV5-6 combines with J gene TRBJ2-3; tentatively, D is TRBD1 (6 bases). This CDR3 has 14 amino acids. Germline V gives CDR1 SGHDT, CDR2 YYEEEE. V dropped 4 bases and J dropped 6 bases, with 15 bases sitting between them. CDR3 nucleotides: TGTGCCAGCAGCCTAACAGGGTCGAGCGATACGCAGTATTTT. As protein: CASSLTGSSDTQYF.

CDR3 region: CASSTRGPGLTSTEAFF. The CDR3 bases are TGTGCCAGCAGCACCAGGGGGCCCGGACTAACTTCCACTGAAGCTTTCTTT. The chain couples TRBV5-5 to TRBJ1-1; 8 bases map to TRBD1. Looked up from germline, CDR1 is SGHKS and CDR2 is YYEKEE (reference sequence). J gave up 4 bases and V 4 bases, and 15 bases lay outside the gene matches. This CDR3 spans 17 amino acids.

The chain links TRBV9 to TRBJ2-7; 7 bases agree with TRBD1. The junction had 6 bases not matched to a gene; V was cut back by 4 bases and J by 2 bases. The CDR3 has 14 residues. Looked up from germline, CDR1 is SGDLS and CDR2 is YYNGEE. CDR3 region: CASSSRTGTYEQYF. The CDR3 region has the DNA TGTGCCAGCAGCTCCCGGACAGGAACCTACGAGCAGTACTTC.

This sequence joins TRBV7-2 and TRBJ2-5, with 7 bases fitting TRBD1. Germline CDR1 and CDR2: SGHTA and FQGNSA. Trimming took 5 bases from V and 3 from J; bases not matched to a gene: 6. This CDR3 contains 14 residues. The CDR3 DNA follows: TGTGCCAGCAGCCCCCGGGACAGCAAAGAGACCCAGTACTTC. This sequence encodes CASSPRDSKETQYF.

The rearrangement links TRBV4-1 to TRBJ2-7; 11 positions agree with TRBD1. Germline trimming cut 4 bases from V and 6 bases from J; bases unmatched to any gene: 8. In germline, CDR1 is MGHRA, CDR2 YSYEKL. This CDR3 region has 15 residues. The CDR3 is CASSLGGQGVSEQYF. The CDR3 DNA sequence: TGCGCCAGCAGCCTCGGGGGACAGGGGGTTTCCGAGCAGTACTTC.

This clone occurred once. The J gene is TRBJ2-6, the V gene TRBV5-1; D gene ambiguous. The CDR3 extends over 19 amino acids. Deletions cut 2 bases from V and 2 bases from J, with 20 bases between. The germline V gene has CDR1 SGHRS and CDR2 YFSETQ. The CDR3 spells CASSFTHLPSMPGANVLTF. CDR3 in DNA: TGCGCCAGCAGCTTTACCCATCTTCCCTCAATGCCTGGGGCCAACGTCCTGACTTTC.

This clone was seen only once. V gene TRBV18 combines with J gene TRBJ2-1, with 13 bases matching TRBD2. The V segment lost 0 bases and the J segment 6 bases; nucleotides outside the gene matches: 8. There are 18 residues in the CDR3. The germline gives CDR1 KGHSH, CDR2 LQKENI. CDR3 sequence (DNA): TGTGCCAGCTCACCACCCCCCGGACTAGCGGGAGTGAGCAATGAGCAGTTCTTC. Its translation is CASSPPPGLAGVSNEQFF.